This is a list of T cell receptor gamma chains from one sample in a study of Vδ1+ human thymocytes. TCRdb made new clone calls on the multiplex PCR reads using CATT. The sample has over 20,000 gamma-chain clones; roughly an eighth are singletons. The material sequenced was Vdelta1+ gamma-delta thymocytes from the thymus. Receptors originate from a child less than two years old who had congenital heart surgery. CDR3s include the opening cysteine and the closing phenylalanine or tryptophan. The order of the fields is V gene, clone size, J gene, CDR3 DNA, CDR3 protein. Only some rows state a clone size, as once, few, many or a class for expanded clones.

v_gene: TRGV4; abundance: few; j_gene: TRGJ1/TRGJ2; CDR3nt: TGTGCCACCTGGGACAAGGGACTCTTT; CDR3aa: CATWDKGLF
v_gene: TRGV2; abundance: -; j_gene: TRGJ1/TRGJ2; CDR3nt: TGTGCCACCTGGGACGGGCCACGTGCCGATTATAAGAAACTCTTT; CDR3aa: CATWDGPRADYKKLF
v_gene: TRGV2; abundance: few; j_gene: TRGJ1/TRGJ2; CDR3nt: TGTGCCACCTGGGATCGCTTACATTATAAGAAACTCTTT; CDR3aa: CATWDRLHYKKLF
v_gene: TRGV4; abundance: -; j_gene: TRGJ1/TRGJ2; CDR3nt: TGTGCCACCTGGGATGGGAATTTTCCCAATTATTATAAGAAACTCTTT; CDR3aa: CATWDGNFPNYYKKLF
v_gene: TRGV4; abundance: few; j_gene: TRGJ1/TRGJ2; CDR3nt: TGTGCCACCTGGGATGGCCTGAATTATTATAAGAAACTCTTT; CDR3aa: CATWDGLNYYKKLF
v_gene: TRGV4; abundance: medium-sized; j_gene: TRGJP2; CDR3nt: TGTGCCACCTGGGATTGGAGTAGTGATTGGATCAAGACGTTT; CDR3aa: CATWDWSSDWIKTF
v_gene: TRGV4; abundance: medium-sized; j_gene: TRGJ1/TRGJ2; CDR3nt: TGTGCCACCTGGGATGGGGGGAAACTCTTT; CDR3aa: CATWDGGKLF
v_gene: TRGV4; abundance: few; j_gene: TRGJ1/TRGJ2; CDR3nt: TGTGCCACCTGGAATAAGGATTATAAGAAACTCTTT; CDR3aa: CATWNKDYKKLF
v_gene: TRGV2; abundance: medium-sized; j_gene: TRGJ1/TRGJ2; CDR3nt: TGTGCCACCTGGGACGGGCCACGTTATAAGAAACTCTTT; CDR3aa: CATWDGPRYKKLF
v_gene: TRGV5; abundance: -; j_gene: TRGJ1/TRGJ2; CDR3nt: TGTGCCACCTGGGACAGGCCGCTGAATTATTATAAGAAACTCTTT; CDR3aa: CATWDRPLNYYKKLF
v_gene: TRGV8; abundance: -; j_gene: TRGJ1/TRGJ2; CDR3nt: TGTGCCACCTGGGATTGGGAGTCGTCCCTACTTTATTATAAGAAACTCTTT; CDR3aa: CATWDWESSLLYYKKLF
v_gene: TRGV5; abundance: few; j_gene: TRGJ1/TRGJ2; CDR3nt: TGTGCCACCTGGGACAGACTCGGACCTCCTAATTATTATAAGAAACTCTTT; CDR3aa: CATWDRLGPPNYYKKLF
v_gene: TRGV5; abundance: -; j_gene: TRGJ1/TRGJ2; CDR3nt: TGTGCCACCTGGGACCTGCATTATAAGAAACTCTTT; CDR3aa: CATWDLHYKKLF
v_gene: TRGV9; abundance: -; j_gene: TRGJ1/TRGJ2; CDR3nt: TGTGCCTTGTGGGAGGTCGTAGGGAAACTCTTT; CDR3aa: CALWEVVGKLF
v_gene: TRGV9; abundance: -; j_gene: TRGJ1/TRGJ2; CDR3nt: TGTGCCTTGTGGGAGGTTTGTGGCGGTGAAAAGAAACTCTTT; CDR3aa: CALWEVCGGEKKLF
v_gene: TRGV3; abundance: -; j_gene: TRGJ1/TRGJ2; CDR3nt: TGTGCCACCTGGGACGGGCTGAAGGATTATTATAAGAAACTCTTT; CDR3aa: CATWDGLKDYYKKLF
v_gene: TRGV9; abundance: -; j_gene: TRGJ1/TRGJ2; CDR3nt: TGTGCCTTGTGGGAGTTCCCATATTATAAGAAACTCTTT; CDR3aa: CALWEFPYYKKLF
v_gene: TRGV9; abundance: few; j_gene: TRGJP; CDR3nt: TGTGCCTTGTGGGAGGTGTTGGGCAAAAAAATAAAGGTATTT; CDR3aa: CALWEVLGKKIKVF
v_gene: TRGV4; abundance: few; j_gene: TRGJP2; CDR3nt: TGTGCCACCTGGAATGGGCGGGGTAGTGATTGGATCAAGACGTTT; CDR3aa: CATWNGRGSDWIKTF
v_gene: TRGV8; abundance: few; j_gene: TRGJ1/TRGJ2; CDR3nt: TGTGCCACCTGGGACCGTCTTTATTATAAGAAACTCTTT; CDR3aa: CATWDRLYYKKLF
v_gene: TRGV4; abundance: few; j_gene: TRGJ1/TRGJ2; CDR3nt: TGTGCCACCTGGGATGGCGTCCCGGAGAAACTCTTT; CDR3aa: CATWDGVPEKLF
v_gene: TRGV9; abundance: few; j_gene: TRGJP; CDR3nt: TGTGCCTTGTGGGACCCTCAAGAGTTGGGCAAAAAAATCAAGGTATTT; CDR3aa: CALWDPQELGKKIKVF
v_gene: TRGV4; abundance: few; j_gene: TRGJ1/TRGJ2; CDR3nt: TGTGCCACCTGGGATGGGCAGTATAGGGATTATAAGAAACTCTTT; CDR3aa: CATWDGQYRDYKKLF
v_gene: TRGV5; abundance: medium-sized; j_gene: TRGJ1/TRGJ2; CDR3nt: TGTGCCACCTGGGACAGGCCGAAACTCTTT; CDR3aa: CATWDRPKLF
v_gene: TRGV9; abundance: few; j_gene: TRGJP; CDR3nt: TGTGCCTTGTGGGAGGCCCCCCAAGAGTTGGGCAAAAAAATCAAGGTATTT; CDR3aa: CALWEAPQELGKKIKVF
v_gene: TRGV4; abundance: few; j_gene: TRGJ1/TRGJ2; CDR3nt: TGTGCCACCTGGAATGAGAATTATAAGAAACTCTTT; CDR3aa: CATWNENYKKLF
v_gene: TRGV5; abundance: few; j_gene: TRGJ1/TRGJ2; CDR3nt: TGTGCCACCTGGGACCGACCCGCGAATTATTATAAGAAACTCTTT; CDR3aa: CATWDRPANYYKKLF
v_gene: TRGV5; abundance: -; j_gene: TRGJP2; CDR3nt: TGTGCCACCTGGGACAGGCCCGGTAGTGATTGGATCAAGACGTTT; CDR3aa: CATWDRPGSDWIKTF
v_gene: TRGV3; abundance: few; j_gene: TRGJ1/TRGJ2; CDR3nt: TGTGCCACCTGGGACAGCCCTAATTATTATAAGAAACTCTTC; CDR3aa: CATWDSPNYYKKLF
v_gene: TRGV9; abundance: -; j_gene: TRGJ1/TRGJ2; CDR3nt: TGTGCCTTGTGGGAGGTGCCTCATGATTATTATAAGAAACTCTTT; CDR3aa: CALWEVPHDYYKKLF
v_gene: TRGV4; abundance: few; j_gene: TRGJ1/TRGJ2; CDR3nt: TGTGCCACCCAGGAAAAGAAATATAAGAAACTCTTT; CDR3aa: CATQEKKYKKLF
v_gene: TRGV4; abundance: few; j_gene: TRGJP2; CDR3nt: TGTGCCACCTGGGATGGAATAGTTAGTGATTGGATCAAGACGTTT; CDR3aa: CATWDGIVSDWIKTF
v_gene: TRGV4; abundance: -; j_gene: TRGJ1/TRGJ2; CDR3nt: TGTGCCACCTGGGATGGGCATCCTTATAAGAAACTCTTT; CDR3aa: CATWDGHPYKKLF
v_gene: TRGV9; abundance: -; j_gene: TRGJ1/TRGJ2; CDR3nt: TGTGCCTTGTGGGAGGGGGGTTATTATAAGAAACTCTTT; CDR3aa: CALWEGGYYKKLF
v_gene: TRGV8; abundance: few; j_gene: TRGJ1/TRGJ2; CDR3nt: TGTGCCACCTGGGATAACCCTGGGCCGAGTAAGAAACTCTTT; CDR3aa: CATWDNPGPSKKLF
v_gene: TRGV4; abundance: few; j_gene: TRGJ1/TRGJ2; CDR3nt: TGTGCCACCTGGAATGGGCGTTGTTATAAGAAACTCTTT; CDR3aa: CATWNGRCYKKLF
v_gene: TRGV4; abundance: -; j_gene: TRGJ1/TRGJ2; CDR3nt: TGTGCCACCTGGAAAGAACCGTTTAGGGGTTATAAGAAACTCTTT; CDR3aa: CATWKEPFRGYKKLF
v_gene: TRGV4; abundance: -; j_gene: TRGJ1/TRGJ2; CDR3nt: TGTGCCTCATGGGGTTATTATAAGAAACTCTTT; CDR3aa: CASWGYYKKLF
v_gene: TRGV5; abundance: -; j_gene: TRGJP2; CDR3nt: TGTGCCACCTGGGACGGGTTTCTTGGGGATTGGATCAAGACGTTT; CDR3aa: CATWDGFLGDWIKTF
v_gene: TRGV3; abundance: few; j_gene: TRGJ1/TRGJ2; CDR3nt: TGTGCCACCTGGGACACCCCTTATTATAAGAAACTCTTT; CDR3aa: CATWDTPYYKKLF
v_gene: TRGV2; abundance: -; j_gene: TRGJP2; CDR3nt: TGTGCCACCTGGGACGGTTATTGGATCAAGACGTTT; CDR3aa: CATWDGYWIKTF
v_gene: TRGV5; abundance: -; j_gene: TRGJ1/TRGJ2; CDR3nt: TGTGCCACCTGGGACTCTAAATTTTTACTGCTCTTT; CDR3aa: CATWDSKFLLLF
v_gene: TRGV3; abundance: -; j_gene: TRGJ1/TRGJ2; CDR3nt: TGTGCCACCTGGGGCGCAGGTAGGGGTAAGAAACTCTTT; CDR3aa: CATWGAGRGKKLF
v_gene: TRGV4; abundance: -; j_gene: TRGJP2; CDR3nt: TGTGCCACCTGGAGGTATTGGATCAAGACGTTT; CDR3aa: CATWRYWIKTF